These 15 T cell receptor beta chains share one sample of origin, sequenced in a study of T cells in Graves' hyperthyroidism and ophthalmopathy. Amplification targeted TCR beta CDR3 regions from RNA transcripts. Carried out on the TCR CDR3, a first-round RT-PCR used the HTBI primer set. TCRdb called the multiplex PCR reads again in MiXCR, with one record for every CDR3 protein. This table holds 300,000 to 400,000 distinct CDR3 sequences, about a fifth found once. The sample consisted of blood. The receptors were gathered from a man between 18 and 29 years old with Graves' ophthalmopathy.

The V gene is TRBV5-1, the J gene TRBJ1-3; D unclear. Germline values: CDR1 SGHRS, CDR2 YFSETQ. Trimming pared 4 bases from V and 0 bases from J, leaving 11 bases between. The CDR3 loop spans 15 amino acids. In DNA, the CDR3 is TGCGCCAGCAGCCCATCGGTGGACTCTGGAAACACCATATATTTT. It codes for CASSPSVDSGNTIYF.

This clonotype occurred many times. The chain links TRBV4-1 to TRBJ1-1; 11 bases are a match to TRBD1. The CDR3 loop spans 15 amino acids. Germline CDR1 and CDR2: MGHRA and YSYEKL. The J segment lost 5 bases and the V segment lost 5 bases, leaving 7 bases of the junction unmatched. This chain's CDR3 is CASSYGGTGGTEAFF. CDR3 bases: TGCGCCAGCAGCTACGGTGGGACAGGGGGGACTGAAGCTTTCTTT.

This chain links TRBV6-2 or TRBV6-3 with TRBJ1-1; no definite D call. Trimming shortened V by 5 bases and J by 6 bases, and 7 bases separated the two germline ends. Germline lookup yields CDR1 MNHEY and CDR2 SVGEGT. The CDR3 length is 11 residues. CDR3 in amino acids: CASSHGPEAFF. Here the CDR3 DNA reads TGTGCCAGCAGTCACGGACCTGAAGCTTTCTTT.

This chain uses TRBV5-1 with TRBJ2-5, with 7 bases lining up with TRBD1. V was clipped by 4 bases and J by 3 bases; unmatched bases: 9. From germline, CDR1 is SGHRS and CDR2 YFSETQ. The CDR3 spans 15 residues. The chain's CDR3 is CASSVLDRTEETQYF. Here the CDR3 DNA reads TGCGCCAGCAGCGTATTGGACAGGACTGAAGAGACCCAGTACTTC.

The chain links TRBV20-1 to TRBJ2-1, with 7 bases aligning to TRBD2. The CDR3 has 14 residues. CDR1 DFQATT and CDR2 SNEGSKA come from the germline V gene (reference sequence). The CDR3 here is CSAQTQRGYGGQFF. CDR3 bases: TGCAGCGCCCAGACCCAGCGGGGATACGGTGGGCAGTTCTTC.

This clonotype was seen ten or more times. V and J are TRBV6-1 and TRBJ1-6; D is uncertain. V gave up 6 bases and J gave up 0 bases, with 9 bases separating them. The CDR3 is 15 residues long. CDR1 MNHNS and CDR2 SASEGT come from the germline V gene. The CDR3 reads CASSEGSSYNSPLHF. The CDR3 DNA reads as TGTGCCAGCAGCGAGGGTAGCTCCTATAATTCACCCCTCCACTTT.

The chain has TRBV7-2 and TRBJ1-4, with D uncertain. Germline V lookup: CDR1 SGHTA, CDR2 FQGNSA. With 5 bases removed from V and 4 bases from J, the gap between germline ends came to 14 bases. There are 15 residues in the CDR3. CDR3 in DNA: TGTGCCAGCAGCCCCGGCGACGGATTTAATGAAAAACTGTTTTTT. Encoded protein: CASSPGDGFNEKLFF.

The V call is TRBV9, the J call TRBJ2-7; D is ambiguous. The germline gives CDR1 SGDLS, CDR2 YYNGEE. Trimming left V 2 bases short and J 6 bases short, with 15 bases between. The CDR3 length is 14 residues. CDR3 nucleotides: TGTGCCAGCAGCGTCCGACTTAATGGTGGCGAGCAGTACTTC. Residues: CASSVRLNGGEQYF.

This clonotype was recorded many times. DNA of the CDR3: TGTGCCAGCAGCCCCCCCGGGGGGCACTCGGGAGGGGTGTTCTTC. It codes for CASSPPGGHSGGVFF. The chain joins TRBV11-2 to TRBJ2-1, with 8 positions matching TRBD2. The V segment lost 5 bases and the J segment 15 bases; nucleotides outside the gene matches: 18. The CDR3 is made up of 15 amino acids. Germline CDR1 SGHAT, CDR2 FQNNGV.

In this sample, this clonotype turned up many times. The chain uses TRBV3-1 and TRBJ1-1; D is undetermined. Trimming took off 1 base at V and 0 bases at J, with 9 bases between the two ends. The length of the CDR3 is 15 residues. CDR1 and CDR2 from the germline V gene are LGHDT and YNNKEL (reference sequence). The CDR3 reads CASSQVAQLNTEAFF. CDR3 nucleotides: TGTGCCAGCAGCCAAGTGGCACAGTTGAACACTGAAGCTTTCTTT.

The rearrangement links TRBV6-1 to TRBJ2-7; 10 bases are shared with TRBD2. The V segment lost 6 bases and the J segment 3 bases; nucleotides outside the gene matches: 5. Germline V CDR1 and CDR2: MNHNS, SASEGT. This CDR3 comprises 14 residues. The CDR3, as DNA: TGTGCCAGCAGCGGTGGACTAGCGGACTACGAGCAGTACTTC. This sequence encodes CASSGGLADYEQYF.

This clonotype was recorded at least ten times. The chain couples TRBV7-9 to TRBJ1-6; 11 nucleotides match TRBD1. CDR1 and CDR2 (germline): SEHNR, FQNEAQ (reference sequence). V trimming: 5 bases; J trimming: 9 bases; junction bases outside the gene matches: 6. The CDR3 is 15 residues long. The CDR3 DNA is TGTGCCAGCAGCCAGCGGACAGGGGGCGGTTCACCCCTCCACTTT. Translating it yields CASSQRTGGGSPLHF.

Notes on this clonotype: One base away lies a much larger clone, so this may be a sequencing read error. The chain is built from TRBV10-3 and TRBJ1-1, with TRBD1 identical over 8 bases. Germline CDR1 and CDR2: ENHRY and SYGVKD. This CDR3 has 15 amino acids. DNA of the CDR3: TGTGCCATCAGTGACAGGGGGCAGGTGAACACTGAAACTTTCTTT. Translation: CAISDRGQVNTETFF.

This clonotype was counted ten times or more. V and J are TRBV5-1 and TRBJ2-2, with D perhaps matching TRBD1 or TRBD2 (6 bases each). Looked up from germline, CDR1 is SGHRS and CDR2 is YFSETQ. V gave up 1 base and J gave up 4 bases, with 8 bases separating them. The CDR3 loop spans 14 amino acids. The CDR3 DNA sequence: TGCGCCAGCAGCTTGAAGGGGGGCACCGGGGAGCTGTTTTTT. This codes for CASSLKGGTGELFF.

On this clonotype: At one boundary the junction diverges from the germline segment, which might be a read error. The chain combines TRBV27 with TRBJ1-1, with D unresolved. The CDR3 extends over 13 amino acids. Germline-derived CDR1 and CDR2 are MNHEY and SMNVEV (reference sequence). The CDR3 region is CASSLSRNTKAFF. CDR3 sequence (DNA): TGTGCCAGCAGCCTCTCGAGGAACACTAAAGCTTTCTTT.